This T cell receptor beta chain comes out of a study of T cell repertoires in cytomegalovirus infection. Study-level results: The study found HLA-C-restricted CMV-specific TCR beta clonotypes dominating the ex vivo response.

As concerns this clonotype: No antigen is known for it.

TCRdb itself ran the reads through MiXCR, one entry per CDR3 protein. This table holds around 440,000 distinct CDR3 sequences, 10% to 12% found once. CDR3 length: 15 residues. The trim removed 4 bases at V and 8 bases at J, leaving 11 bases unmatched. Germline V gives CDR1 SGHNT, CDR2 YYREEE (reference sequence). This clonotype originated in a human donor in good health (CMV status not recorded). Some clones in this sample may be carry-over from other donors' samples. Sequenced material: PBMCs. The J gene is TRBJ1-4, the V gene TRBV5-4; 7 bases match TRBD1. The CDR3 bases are TGTGCCAGCAGCCAGACACTTACAGGGGAGGAAAAACTGTTTTTT. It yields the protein CASSQTLTGEEKLFF.